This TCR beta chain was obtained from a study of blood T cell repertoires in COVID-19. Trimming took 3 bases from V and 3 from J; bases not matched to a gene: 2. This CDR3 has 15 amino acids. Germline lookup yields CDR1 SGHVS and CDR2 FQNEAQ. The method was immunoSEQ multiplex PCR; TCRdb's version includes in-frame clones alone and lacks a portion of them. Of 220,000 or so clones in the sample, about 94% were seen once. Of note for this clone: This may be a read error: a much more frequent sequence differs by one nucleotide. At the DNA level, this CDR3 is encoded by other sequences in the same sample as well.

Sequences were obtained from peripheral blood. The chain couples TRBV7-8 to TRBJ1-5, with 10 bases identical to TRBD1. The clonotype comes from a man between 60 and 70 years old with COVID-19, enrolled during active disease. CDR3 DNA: TGTGCCAGCAGCTTTGGGACAGGGGACAATCAGCCCCAGCATTTT. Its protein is CASSFGTGDNQPQHF. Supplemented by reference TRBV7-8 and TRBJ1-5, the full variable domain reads GAGVSQSPRYKVAKRGQDVALRCDPISGHVSLFWYQQALGQGPEFLTYFQNEAQLDKSGLPSDRFFAERPEGSVSTLKIQRTQQEDSAVYLCASSFGTGDNQPQHFGDGTRLSIL.